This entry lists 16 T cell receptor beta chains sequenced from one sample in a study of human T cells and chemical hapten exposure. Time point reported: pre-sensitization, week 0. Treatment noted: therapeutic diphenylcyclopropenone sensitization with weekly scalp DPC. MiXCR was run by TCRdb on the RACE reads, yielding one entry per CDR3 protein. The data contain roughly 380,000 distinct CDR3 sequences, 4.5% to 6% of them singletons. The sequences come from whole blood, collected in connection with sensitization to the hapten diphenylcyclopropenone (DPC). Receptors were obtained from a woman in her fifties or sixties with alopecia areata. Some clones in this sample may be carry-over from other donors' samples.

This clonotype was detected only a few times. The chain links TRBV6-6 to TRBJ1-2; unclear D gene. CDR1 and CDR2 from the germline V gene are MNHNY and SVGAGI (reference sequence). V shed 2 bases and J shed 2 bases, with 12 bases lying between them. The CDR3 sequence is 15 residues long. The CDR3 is CASSYVDGANYGYTF. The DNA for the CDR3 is TGTGCCAGCAGTTACGTGGACGGAGCCAACTATGGCTACACCTTC.

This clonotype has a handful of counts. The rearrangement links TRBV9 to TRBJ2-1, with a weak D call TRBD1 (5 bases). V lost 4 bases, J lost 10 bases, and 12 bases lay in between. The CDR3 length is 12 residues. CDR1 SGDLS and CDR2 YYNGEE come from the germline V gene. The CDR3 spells CASSSDSQEQFF. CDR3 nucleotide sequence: TGTGCCAGCAGCTCAGACAGCCAGGAGCAGTTCTTC. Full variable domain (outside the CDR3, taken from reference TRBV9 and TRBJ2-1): DSGVTQTPKHLITATGQRVTLRCSPRSGDLSVYWYQQSLDQGLQFLIQYYNGEERAKGNILERFSAQQFPDLHSELNLSSLELGDSALYFCASSSDSQEQFFGPGTRLTVL.

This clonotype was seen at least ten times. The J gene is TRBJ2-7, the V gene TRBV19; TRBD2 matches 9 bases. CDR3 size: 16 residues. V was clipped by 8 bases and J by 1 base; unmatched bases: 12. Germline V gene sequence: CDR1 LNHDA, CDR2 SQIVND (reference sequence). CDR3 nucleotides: TGTGCCAGTCAAACCTCGTCGACTAGCGGATCCTACGAGCAGTACTTC. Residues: CASQTSSTSGSYEQYF. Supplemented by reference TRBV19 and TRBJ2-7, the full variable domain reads DGGITQSPKYLFRKEGQNVTLSCEQNLNHDAMYWYRQDPGQGLRLIYYSQIVNDFQKGDIAEGYSVSREKKESFPLTVTSAQKNPTAFYLCASQTSSTSGSYEQYFGPGTRLTVT.

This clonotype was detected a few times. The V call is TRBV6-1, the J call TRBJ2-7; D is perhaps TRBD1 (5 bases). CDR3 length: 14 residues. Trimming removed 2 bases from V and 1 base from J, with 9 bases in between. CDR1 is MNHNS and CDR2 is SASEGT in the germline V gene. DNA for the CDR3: TGTGCCAGCAGTGAACTTGACAGTTCCTACGAGCAGTACTTC. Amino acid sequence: CASSELDSSYEQYF.

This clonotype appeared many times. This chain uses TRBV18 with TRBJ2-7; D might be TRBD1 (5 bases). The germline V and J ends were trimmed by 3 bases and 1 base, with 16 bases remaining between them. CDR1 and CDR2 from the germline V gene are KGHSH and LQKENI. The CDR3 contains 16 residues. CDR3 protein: CASSPLVGADSYEQYF. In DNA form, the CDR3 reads TGTGCCAGCTCACCTCTCGTAGGGGCGGATTCCTACGAGCAGTACTTC.

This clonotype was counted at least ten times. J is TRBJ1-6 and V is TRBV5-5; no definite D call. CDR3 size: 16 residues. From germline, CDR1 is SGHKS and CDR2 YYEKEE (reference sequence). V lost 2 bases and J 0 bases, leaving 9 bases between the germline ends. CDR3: CASSLSPSSYNSPLHF. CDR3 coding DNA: TGTGCCAGCAGCTTATCCCCAAGCTCCTATAATTCACCCCTCCACTTT.

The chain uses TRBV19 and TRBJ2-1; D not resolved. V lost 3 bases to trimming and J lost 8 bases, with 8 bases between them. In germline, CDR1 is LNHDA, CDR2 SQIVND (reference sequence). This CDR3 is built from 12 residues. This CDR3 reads CASSIVVDEQFF. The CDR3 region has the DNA TGTGCCAGTAGTATTGTAGTGGATGAGCAGTTCTTC.

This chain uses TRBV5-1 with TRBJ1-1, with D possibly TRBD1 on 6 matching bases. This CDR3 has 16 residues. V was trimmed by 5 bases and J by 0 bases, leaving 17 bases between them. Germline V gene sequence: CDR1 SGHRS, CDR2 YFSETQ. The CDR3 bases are TGCGCCAGCAGTATTGACGCGGGGGCACTGAACACTGAAGCTTTCTTT. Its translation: CASSIDAGALNTEAFF.

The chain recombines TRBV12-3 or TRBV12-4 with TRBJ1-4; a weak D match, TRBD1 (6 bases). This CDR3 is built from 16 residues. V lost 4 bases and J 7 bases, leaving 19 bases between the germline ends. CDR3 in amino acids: CASSSWGGALSEKLFF. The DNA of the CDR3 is TGTGCCAGCAGTTCCTGGGGGGGGGCTTTGAGTGAAAAACTGTTTTTT.

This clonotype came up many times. The CDR3 sequence is CASSSDYRGWTEAFF. CDR3 DNA sequence: TGTGCCAGCAGTTCGGACTACAGGGGGTGGACTGAAGCTTTCTTT. The V gene is TRBV6-5, the J gene TRBJ1-1; 8 bases are shared with TRBD1. This CDR3 has 15 residues. The V gene end was trimmed by 4 bases and the J gene end by 5 bases; junction bases not matched to a gene: 9. CDR1 and CDR2 (germline): MNHEY, SVGAGI.

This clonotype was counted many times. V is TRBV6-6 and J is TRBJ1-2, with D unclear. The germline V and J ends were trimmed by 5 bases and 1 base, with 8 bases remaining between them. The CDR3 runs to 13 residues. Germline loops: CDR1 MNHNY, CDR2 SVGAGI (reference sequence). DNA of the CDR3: TGTGCCAGCAGTCCGCGTGATAACTATGGCTACACCTTC. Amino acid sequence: CASSPRDNYGYTF.

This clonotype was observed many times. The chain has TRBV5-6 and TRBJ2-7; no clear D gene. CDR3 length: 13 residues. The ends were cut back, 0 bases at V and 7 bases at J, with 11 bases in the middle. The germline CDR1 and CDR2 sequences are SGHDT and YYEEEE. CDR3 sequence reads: CASSLVNLEEQYF. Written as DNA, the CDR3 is TGTGCCAGCAGCTTGGTGAACCTTGAAGAGCAGTACTTC.

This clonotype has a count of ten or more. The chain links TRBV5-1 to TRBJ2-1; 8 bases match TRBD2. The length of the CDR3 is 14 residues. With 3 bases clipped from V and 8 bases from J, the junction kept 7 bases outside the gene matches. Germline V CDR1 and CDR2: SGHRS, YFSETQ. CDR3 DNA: TGCGCCAGCAGCTCGGGACTAGATGCCTATGAGCAGTTCTTC. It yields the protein CASSSGLDAYEQFF.

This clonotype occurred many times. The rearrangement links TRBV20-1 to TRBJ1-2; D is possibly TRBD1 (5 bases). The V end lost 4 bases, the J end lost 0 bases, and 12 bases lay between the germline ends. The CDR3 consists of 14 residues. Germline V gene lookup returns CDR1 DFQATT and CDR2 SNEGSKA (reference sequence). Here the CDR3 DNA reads TGCAGTGCTACAGCGTTGACAGCTAACTATGGCTACACCTTC. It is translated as CSATALTANYGYTF.

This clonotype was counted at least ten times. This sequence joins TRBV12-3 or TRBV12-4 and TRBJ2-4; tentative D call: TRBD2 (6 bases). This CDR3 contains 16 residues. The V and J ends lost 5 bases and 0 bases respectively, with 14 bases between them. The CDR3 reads CASSPRSGLAKNIQYF. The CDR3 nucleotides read TGTGCCAGCAGTCCTCGCTCGGGACTAGCCAAAAACATTCAGTACTTC.

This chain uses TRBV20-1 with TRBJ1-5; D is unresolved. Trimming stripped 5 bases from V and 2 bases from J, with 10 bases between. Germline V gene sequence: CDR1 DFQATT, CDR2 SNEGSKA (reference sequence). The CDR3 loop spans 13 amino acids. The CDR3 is CSAQDRGNQPQHF. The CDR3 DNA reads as TGCAGTGCTCAGGACCGTGGCAATCAGCCCCAGCATTTT.